The source of this T cell receptor beta chain is a study of blood T cell repertoires in COVID-19. Study-wide background: Sample material is recorded as cDNA or gDNA derived from T cells, B-cell-depleted T cells, or PBMCs.

Assay: immunoSEQ multiplex PCR; the TCRdb copy retains only in-frame clones and omits some. The repertoire consists of over 85,000 clones, with 88% occurring once and the leading ten covering around 8.1%. Looked up from germline, CDR1 is SEHNR and CDR2 is FQNEAQ (reference sequence). CDR3 length: 17 amino acids. V was clipped by 2 bases and J by 9 bases, with 20 bases between them. This sequence joins TRBV7-9 and TRBJ2-6; a possible D gene is TRBD2 (5 bases). The TCR sequence derives from a woman between 65 and 79 years old with acute or convalescent COVID-19. The specimen sequenced was peripheral blood. CDR3 sequence (DNA): TGTGCCAGCAGCTTATATTCGACACTCCCAGGAGGCAACGTCCTGACTTTC. Its protein product is CASSLYSTLPGGNVLTF.